The next 21 T cell receptor beta chains were all read from a single sample in a study of shared clonotypes between healthy human individuals. The repertoire was sequenced with immunoSEQ multiplex PCR; TCRdb's copy has only in-frame clones and lacks some. Counted here are millions of clones, 95% occurring once; the ten biggest clones make up about 0.13%. The specimen was naive CD4+ T cells sorted from blood. Subset given: CD45RA+ positively selected. The receptors here all came from a man between 18 and 29 years old in good health.

This chain links TRBV7-6 with TRBJ2-7, with TRBD2 matching 8 bases. With 1 base clipped from V and 0 bases from J, the junction kept 17 bases outside the gene matches. Germline lookup yields CDR1 SGHVS and CDR2 FNYEAQ. CDR3 length: 20 residues. CDR3 nucleotides: TGTGCCAGCAGCTTAGAGCCGCTAGGGCTGACTAGCGAGAGCTCCTACGAGCAGTACTTC. Translated, it gives CASSLEPLGLTSESSYEQYF.

Remarks on this clone: Other nucleotide sequences in the sample specify the same CDR3. This chain uses TRBV7-9 with TRBJ2-2; a weak D match, TRBD2 (5 bases). CDR1 is SEHNR, CDR2 FQNEAQ, per germline (reference sequence). This CDR3 is built from 15 residues. V lost 0 bases and J 2 bases, leaving 7 bases between the germline ends. CDR3 nucleotides: TGTGCCAGCAGCTTAGCCGGGGTAAACACCGGGGAGCTGTTTTTT. It translates to CASSLAGVNTGELFF.

V usage is TRBV11-2 and J usage is TRBJ1-4; D call uncertain. Germline lookup yields CDR1 SGHAT and CDR2 FQNNGV. V was shortened by 2 bases and J by 8 bases, with 18 bases between the two germline ends. This CDR3 comprises 16 residues. The CDR3 region has the DNA TGTGCCAGCAGCTTAATGGGTATGGGGTCCCCCGAAAAACTGTTTTTT. It translates to CASSLMGMGSPEKLFF.

This chain joins TRBV6-1 and TRBJ1-3; 8 bases are a match to TRBD1. V was clipped by 7 bases and J by 5 bases; unmatched bases: 10. From germline, CDR1 is MNHNS and CDR2 SASEGT. This CDR3 is built from 15 residues. DNA for the CDR3: TGTGCCAGCATTCCTGGGACAGGTTCGAGAAACACCATATATTTT. Protein product: CASIPGTGSRNTIYF.

This rearrangement joins TRBV6-5 to TRBJ1-5, with TRBD1 matching over 8 bases. This CDR3 is 14 amino acids long. The V and J ends lost 0 bases and 6 bases, in that order; junction bases with no gene match: 1. Germline CDR1 and CDR2: MNHEY and SVGAGI. The DNA of the CDR3 is TGTGCCAGCAGTTACTCGACAGGGGCTCAGCCCCAGCATTTT. Its translation is CASSYSTGAQPQHF.

The CDR3, as DNA: TGCGCCAGCAGCTCCTCCCCTGGCAATGAGCAGTTCTTC. The encoded protein is CASSSSPGNEQFF. The J gene is TRBJ2-1, the V gene TRBV5-1; no definite D call. Germline V gene lookup returns CDR1 SGHRS and CDR2 YFSETQ. The V end was cut by 3 bases, the J end by 6 bases, with 10 bases between. The CDR3 is made up of 13 amino acids.

V usage is TRBV5-6 and J usage is TRBJ2-1; no reliable D call. The V end lost 4 bases, the J end lost 0 bases, and 11 bases lay between the germline ends. Germline V CDR1 and CDR2: SGHDT, YYEEEE. The CDR3 has 15 residues. The CDR3 sequence is CASSPITSSYNEQFF. The CDR3 DNA reads as TGTGCCAGCAGCCCTATTACGAGCTCCTACAATGAGCAGTTCTTC. The variable domain in full, completed from reference TRBV5-6 and TRBJ2-1, reads DAGVTQSPTHLIKTRGQQVTLRCSPKSGHDTVSWYQQALGQGPQFIFQYYEEEERQRGNFPDRFSGHQFPNYSSELNVNALLLGDSALYLCASSPITSSYNEQFFGPGTRLTVL.

The CDR3 protein is CASSLVAGELSYGYTF. The CDR3 coding sequence is TGTGCCAGCAGCTTAGTGGCAGGGGAGCTAAGCTATGGCTACACCTTC. The rearrangement links TRBV7-2 to TRBJ1-2, with D perhaps TRBD1 (6 bases). The germline V and J ends were trimmed by 1 base and 4 bases, with 16 bases remaining between them. CDR3 length: 16 amino acids. Germline lookup yields CDR1 SGHTA and CDR2 FQGNSA.

This clone was counted once. This chain uses TRBV5-1 with TRBJ2-7; D tentatively reads TRBD1 or TRBD2 (5 bases each). CDR1 and CDR2 from the germline V gene are SGHRS and YFSETQ. The CDR3 spans 15 residues. The ends were cut back, 5 bases at V and 1 base at J, with 16 bases in the middle. CDR3: CASRRGGDGSYEQYF. In DNA form, the CDR3 reads TGCGCCAGCAGGAGGGGTGGGGACGGTTCCTACGAGCAGTACTTC. The variable domain in full, completed from reference TRBV5-1 and TRBJ2-7, reads KAGVTQTPRYLIKTRGQQVTLSCSPISGHRSVSWYQQTPGQGLQFLFEYFSETQRNKGNFPGRFSGRQFSNSRSEMNVSTLELGDSALYLCASRRGGDGSYEQYFGPGTRLTVT.

The genes are TRBV2 and TRBJ1-3, with D hard to call. Germline-derived CDR1 and CDR2 are SNHLY and FYNNEI. CDR3 length equals 16 residues. V was shortened by 5 bases and J by 2 bases, with 16 bases between the two germline ends. Here the CDR3 DNA reads TGTGCCAGCAGTCCGTCCGGGGTCCCGGCTGGAAACACCATATATTTT. Its protein is CASSPSGVPAGNTIYF.

V usage is TRBV28 and J usage is TRBJ1-5; D perhaps matches TRBD1 (6 bases). This CDR3 region has 15 residues. Per germline, CDR1 MDHEN and CDR2 SYDVKM. Trimming removed 2 bases from V and 1 base from J, with 9 bases in between. Here the CDR3 DNA reads TGTGCCAGCAGTTTAGGGGGGCCCAGCAATCAGCCCCAGCATTTT. Protein: CASSLGGPSNQPQHF.

To note about this clone: Different DNA sequences within this sample yield the same CDR3. The V call is TRBV18, the J call TRBJ1-3, with D perhaps matching TRBD1 (6 bases). The CDR3 consists of 15 residues. Germline V CDR1 and CDR2: KGHSH, LQKENI. V was clipped by 0 bases and J by 5 bases, with 11 bases between them. CDR3 in amino acids: CASSPPGTGRNTIYF. The CDR3 DNA reads as TGTGCCAGCTCACCACCGGGAACAGGGAGAAACACCATATATTTT.

The V gene is TRBV6-5, the J gene TRBJ2-7; 8 bases line up with TRBD1. Per germline, CDR1 MNHEY and CDR2 SVGAGI. V shed 11 bases, J shed 3 bases, and the junction held 9 bases outside the gene matches. The length of the CDR3 is 13 residues. The CDR3 loop reads CACAQGAIYEQYF. The CDR3 bases are TGTGCCTGCGCCCAGGGGGCGATCTACGAGCAGTACTTC.

This chain uses TRBV21-1 with TRBJ1-4; TRBD1, the table's D call, was not compared with the DNA. TRBV21-1 is a listed pseudogene. The CDR3 extends over 18 amino acids. The CDR3 bases are TGTGCCAGCAGCGGTCGCAGGCGGACAGAAGCAACTAATGAAAAACTGTTTTTT. As protein: CASSGRRRTEATNEKLFF.

V usage is TRBV28 and J usage is TRBJ1-3; D is possibly TRBD1 (5 bases). Germline V gives CDR1 MDHEN, CDR2 SYDVKM. Trimming took off 7 bases at V and 6 bases at J, with 16 bases between the two ends. This CDR3 spans 14 amino acids. CDR3 region: CASTPRGGPNTIYF. CDR3 nucleotide sequence: TGTGCCAGCACCCCCCGGGGGGGACCAAACACCATATATTTT.

The chain employs TRBV30 and TRBJ1-1; no clear D. CDR3 size: 15 residues. The germline CDR1 and CDR2 sequences are GTSNPN and SVGIG (reference sequence). With 7 bases removed from V and 0 bases from J, the gap between germline ends came to 18 bases. CDR3 sequence: CASSPRRSLNTEAFF. CDR3 bases: TGTGCCTCCTCACCCCGAAGGTCACTGAACACTGAAGCTTTCTTT.

The V call is TRBV6-1, the J call TRBJ1-2; no clear D. The germline gives CDR1 MNHNS, CDR2 SASEGT. V lost 1 base and J 4 bases, leaving 10 bases between the germline ends. The CDR3 covers 14 residues. The chain's CDR3 is CASSEDGQTYGYTF. The CDR3, as DNA: TGTGCCAGCAGTGAAGACGGGCAGACCTATGGCTACACCTTC.

The V gene is TRBV4-1, the J gene TRBJ1-3, with D possibly matching TRBD1 (5 bases). Germline values: CDR1 MGHRA, CDR2 YSYEKL. The V end was cut by 2 bases, the J end by 3 bases, with 14 bases between. This CDR3 spans 16 amino acids. In DNA form, the CDR3 reads TGCGCCAGCAGCCAACACTGGGGAGGGGATGGAAACACCATATATTTT. Translation: CASSQHWGGDGNTIYF.

The chain links TRBV27 to TRBJ2-7, with 7 bases identical to TRBD1. Trimming removed 6 bases from V and 3 bases from J; junction bases left unmatched: 5. The CDR3 is made up of 13 amino acids. CDR1 is MNHEY, CDR2 SMNVEV, per germline (reference sequence). The chain's CDR3 is CASSDRAYYEQYF. DNA of the CDR3: TGTGCCAGCAGCGACAGGGCTTACTACGAGCAGTACTTC.

A word on this clone: At the DNA level, this CDR3 is encoded by other sequences in the same sample as well. The chain carries TRBV11-2 and TRBJ2-7; TRBD2 matches at 8 bases. The CDR3 covers 14 residues. J lost 3 bases, V lost 2 bases, and 3 bases had no gene match. The germline V gene has CDR1 SGHAT and CDR2 FQNNGV. The DNA for the CDR3 is TGTGCCAGCAGCTTAACGGGGGGGAGCTACGAGCAGTACTTC. Translation: CASSLTGGSYEQYF.

Remarks on this clone: Other DNA sequences from this sample encode an identical CDR3 as well. The rearrangement uses TRBV27 and TRBJ2-2, with 7 bases that match TRBD2. The J segment lost 5 bases and the V segment lost 0 bases, leaving 0 bases of the junction unmatched. The CDR3 has 14 amino acids. Germline lookup yields CDR1 MNHEY and CDR2 SMNVEV (reference sequence). CDR3 bases: TGTGCCAGCAGTTTATCAGCGGGGACCGGGGAGCTGTTTTTT. This sequence encodes CASSLSAGTGELFF.